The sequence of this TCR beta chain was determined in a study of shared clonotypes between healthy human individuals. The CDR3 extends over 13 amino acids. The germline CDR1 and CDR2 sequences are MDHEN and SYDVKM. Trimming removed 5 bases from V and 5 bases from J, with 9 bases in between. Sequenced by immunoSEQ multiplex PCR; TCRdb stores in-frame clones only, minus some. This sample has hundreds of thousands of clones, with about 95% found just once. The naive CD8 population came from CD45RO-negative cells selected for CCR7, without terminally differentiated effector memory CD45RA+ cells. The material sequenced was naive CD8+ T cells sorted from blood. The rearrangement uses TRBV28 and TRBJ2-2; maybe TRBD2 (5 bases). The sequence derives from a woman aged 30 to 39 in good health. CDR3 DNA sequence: TGTGCCAGCAGTATCGGGGTTACCGGGGAGCTGTTTTTT. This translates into CASSIGVTGELFF.